Below, 28 T cell receptor beta chains from the same sample are listed, as sequenced in a study of blood T cell repertoires in COVID-19. The data were produced by immunoSEQ multiplex PCR, yet TCRdb's version contains in-frame clones alone and is incomplete. The sample contains about 73,000 clones, roughly 84% of which appear only once. Input material: peripheral blood. These TCRs come from an elderly man with active or convalescent COVID-19.

The chain is built from TRBV6-5 and TRBJ2-3; 9 positions match TRBD2. Germline values: CDR1 MNHEY, CDR2 SVGAGI. The V gene end was trimmed by 6 bases and the J gene end by 0 bases; junction bases not matched to a gene: 4. The CDR3 sequence is 15 residues long. The CDR3 reads CASRAAGGSTDTQYF. CDR3 sequence (DNA): TGTGCCAGCAGGGCAGCGGGGGGAAGCACAGATACGCAGTATTTT.

The chain carries TRBV3-1 (or the pseudogene TRBV3-2) and TRBJ1-1; 9 bases align to TRBD1. CDR3 length: 13 amino acids. Trimming cost V 4 bases and J 3 bases; bases outside gene matches: 0. Per germline, CDR1 LGHDT and CDR2 YNNKEL (reference sequence). The CDR3 here is CASSRTGDTEAFF. The CDR3 nucleotides are TGTGCCAGCAGCCGGACAGGGGACACTGAAGCTTTCTTT.

V gene TRBV7-2 combines with J gene TRBJ1-6; D may be TRBD1 (5 bases). Germline values: CDR1 SGHTA, CDR2 FQGNSA. V was pared by 2 bases and J by 10 bases, with 12 bases between. CDR3 size: 14 residues. The CDR3 reads CASSLIGGRSPLHF. Here the CDR3 DNA reads TGTGCCAGCAGCTTAATCGGGGGTCGCTCACCCCTCCACTTT.

The chain links TRBV29-1 to TRBJ2-2, with D tentatively TRBD2 (7 bases). Trimming took 4 bases from V and 5 from J, leaving 11 bases between them. Germline assignment: CDR1 SQVTM and CDR2 ANQGSEA. The CDR3 has 13 residues. The CDR3 DNA sequence: TGCAGCGTTGTGGGGGGGCGAACCGGGGAGCTGTTTTTT. Translating it yields CSVVGGRTGELFF.

The chain joins TRBV19 to TRBJ1-4, with TRBD1 identical over 7 bases. Germline V lookup: CDR1 LNHDA, CDR2 SQIVND (reference sequence). The V and J ends lost 5 bases and 8 bases, in that order; junction bases with no gene match: 14. The CDR3 sequence is 16 residues long. CDR3 protein: CASSARNFHRGEKLFF. CDR3 DNA: TGTGCCAGTAGTGCCCGAAATTTCCACAGGGGCGAAAAACTGTTTTTT.

The V call is TRBV7-9, the J call TRBJ2-1; 7 bases line up with TRBD1. CDR3 length: 16 residues. Germline loops: CDR1 SEHNR, CDR2 FQNEAQ (reference sequence). V trimming: 6 bases; J trimming: 0 bases; junction bases outside the gene matches: 8. This chain's CDR3 is CASRSNRGSSYNEQFF. The CDR3 DNA sequence: TGTGCCAGCAGAAGCAACAGGGGAAGCTCCTACAATGAGCAGTTCTTC.

There are a few counts of this clone. The chain employs TRBV10-3 and TRBJ1-5, with 7 bases fitting TRBD1. The CDR3 is 15 residues long. V dropped 3 bases and J dropped 5; count of bases not matched to a gene: 7. Germline lookup yields CDR1 ENHRY and CDR2 SYGVKD. CDR3 protein: CAISEGQGEDQPQHF. The CDR3 DNA is TGTGCCATCAGTGAAGGGCAGGGGGAGGATCAGCCCCAGCATTTT.

The chain carries TRBV5-1 and TRBJ1-4; 7 bases map to TRBD1. J was trimmed by 5 bases and V by 4 bases; bases with no gene match: 8. Germline V gene data show CDR1 as SGHRS and CDR2 as YFSETQ. The CDR3 extends over 15 amino acids. DNA of the CDR3: TGCGCCAGCAGCCCCCGGACAGGAGGAAATGAAAAACTGTTTTTT. It is translated as CASSPRTGGNEKLFF.

This rearrangement joins TRBV11-2 to TRBJ2-5; tentatively, D is TRBD1 (7 bases). CDR3 length equals 14 residues. Germline-derived CDR1 and CDR2 are SGHAT and FQNNGV. Trimming removed 4 bases from V and 4 bases from J, with 13 bases in between. CDR3 protein: CASSSDRRGETQYF. CDR3 coding DNA: TGTGCCAGCAGCTCGGACAGGCGGGGAGAGACCCAGTACTTC.

This chain uses TRBV2 with TRBJ1-6, with D tentatively TRBD1 (6 bases). Between the trimmed V and J ends, which lost 7 bases and 8 bases, there was a span of 21 bases. The CDR3 loop spans 16 amino acids. Germline CDR1 reads SNHLY; CDR2 reads FYNNEI. CDR3 sequence reads: CASTRFYRDDDSPLHF. The CDR3 bases are TGTGCCAGCACGAGGTTTTACAGGGACGACGATTCACCCCTCCACTTT. Supplemented by reference TRBV2 and TRBJ1-6, the full variable domain reads EPEVTQTPSHQVTQMGQEVILRCVPISNHLYFYWYRQILGQKVEFLVSFYNNEISEKSEIFDDQFSVERPDGSNFTLKIRSTKLEDSAMYFCASTRFYRDDDSPLHFGNGTRLTVT.

The genes are TRBV28 and TRBJ2-1; 7 positions agree with TRBD2. Germline V lookup: CDR1 MDHEN, CDR2 SYDVKM. The CDR3 sequence is 15 residues long. V lost 5 bases to trimming and J lost 5 bases; unmatched junction nucleotides: 9. This CDR3 is CASSNPGLINNEQFF. The CDR3 bases are TGTGCCAGCAGTAACCCGGGACTAATTAACAATGAGCAGTTCTTC.

The chain carries TRBV11-3 and TRBJ1-1; D remains unclear. The CDR3 runs to 11 residues. Trimming pared 3 bases from V and 6 bases from J, leaving 5 bases between. Germline CDR1 is SGHNT and CDR2 is YENEEA. The CDR3 DNA sequence: TGTGCCAGCAGCTTGTCGGCTGAAGCTTTCTTT. It yields the protein CASSLSAEAFF.

The chain combines TRBV6-5 with TRBJ2-1; the D gene is possibly TRBD1 (6 bases). Trimming removed 8 bases at V and 4 bases at J, with 12 bases between. CDR3 length: 13 residues. Germline loops: CDR1 MNHEY, CDR2 SVGAGI. The DNA of the CDR3 is TGTGCCAGCTGGGCAGGGGCTTACAATGAGCAGTTCTTC. It codes for CASWAGAYNEQFF.

This clone was picked up a small number of times. In nucleotides, the CDR3 is TGTGCCAGCAGCCCCGACAGTTCCGGCAATCAGCCCCAGCATTTT. Translation: CASSPDSSGNQPQHF. This chain joins TRBV3-1 (or the pseudogene TRBV3-2) and TRBJ1-5; D perhaps matches TRBD1 (5 bases). Per germline, CDR1 LGHDT and CDR2 YNNKEL (reference sequence). V was cut by 4 bases and J by 2 bases, with 12 bases left in between. This CDR3 has 15 residues.

The chain recombines TRBV11-2 with TRBJ2-7; D possibly corresponds to TRBD2 (5 bases). Trimming removed 1 base at V and 3 bases at J, with 10 bases between. This CDR3 spans 14 amino acids. The germline V gene has CDR1 SGHAT and CDR2 FQNNGV. The CDR3 DNA sequence: TGTGCCAGCAGCTTAGCGGGGAATGGCTACGAGCAGTACTTC. As protein: CASSLAGNGYEQYF.

The CDR3 is CASRPWAVSYNEQFF. In DNA, the CDR3 is TGTGCCAGCAGACCTTGGGCTGTCTCCTACAATGAGCAGTTCTTC. The chain carries TRBV28 and TRBJ2-1; D not resolved. Per the germline V gene, CDR1 is MDHEN and CDR2 is SYDVKM. The CDR3 extends over 15 amino acids. V was clipped by 6 bases and J by 0 bases, with 12 bases between them.

The chain couples TRBV11-3 to TRBJ2-3; tentative D call: TRBD1 (5 bases). Germline values: CDR1 SGHNT, CDR2 YENEEA. The V gene lost 4 bases and the J gene lost 1 base, with 6 bases spanning the gap. The CDR3 has 13 residues. CDR3 nucleotide sequence: TGTGCCAGCAGCTCGACAGGCACAGATACGCAGTATTTT. This sequence encodes CASSSTGTDTQYF.

The V and J genes are TRBV18 and TRBJ2-7, with 9 bases fitting TRBD1. The length of the CDR3 is 13 residues. Germline CDR1 reads KGHSH; CDR2 reads LQKENI. Unmatched junction bases numbered 2, after V lost 5 bases and J lost 3 bases. Here the CDR3 reads CASSSDRGYEQYF. The CDR3 DNA sequence: TGTGCCAGCTCATCGGACAGGGGCTACGAGCAGTACTTC.

The chain carries TRBV9 and TRBJ2-5; TRBD2 might be the D (6 bases). The CDR3 consists of 15 residues. Trimming removed 6 bases at V and 2 bases at J, with 17 bases between. Germline V gives CDR1 SGDLS, CDR2 YYNGEE. The chain's CDR3 is CASNRGGGEQETQYF. For the CDR3, the DNA is TGTGCCAGCAATCGGGGAGGTGGGGAGCAAGAGACCCAGTACTTC.

This chain links TRBV28 with TRBJ2-5, with 12 positions matching TRBD2. This CDR3 comprises 18 residues. Germline V CDR1 and CDR2: MDHEN, SYDVKM. V lost 1 base and J lost 2; bases outside the gene matches: 8. The CDR3 reads CASSLSPTSGRVQETQYF. In nucleotides, the CDR3 is TGTGCCAGCAGTTTATCTCCGACTAGCGGGAGAGTTCAAGAGACCCAGTACTTC.

V is TRBV6-5 and J is TRBJ1-5, with D maybe TRBD1 (6 bases). Trimming took 5 bases from V and 4 from J, leaving 12 bases between them. The germline V gene encodes CDR1 MNHEY and CDR2 SVGAGI. The CDR3 is 14 amino acids. For the CDR3, the DNA is TGTGCCAGCAGTCCCGGGACATCGAATCAGCCCCAGCATTTT. Translated: CASSPGTSNQPQHF.

This clone was found once. The chain uses TRBV4-1 and TRBJ2-1; the D gene is possibly TRBD2 (6 bases). The germline V and J ends were trimmed by 4 bases and 5 bases, with 18 bases remaining between them. CDR3 size: 16 residues. Germline V gives CDR1 MGHRA, CDR2 YSYEKL. The CDR3 sequence is CASSPPAGSAHNEQFF. CDR3 sequence (DNA): TGCGCCAGCAGCCCCCCGGCCGGGAGCGCCCACAATGAGCAGTTCTTC.

A single count supports this clone. Here the CDR3 DNA reads TGCGCCAGCAGCCTTAGACCCCTCAGCGGGAGCACCTACAATGAGCAGTTCTTC. Protein product: CASSLRPLSGSTYNEQFF. This chain uses TRBV4-3 with TRBJ2-1; 8 nucleotides align to TRBD2. With 4 bases clipped from V and 2 bases from J, the junction kept 13 bases outside the gene matches. The CDR3 consists of 18 residues. The germline V gene encodes CDR1 LGHNA and CDR2 YSLEER.

The gene calls are TRBV5-1 and TRBJ2-3; TRBD2 matches at 12 bases. With V trimmed by 4 bases and J by 4 bases, 7 bases remained unmatched. The CDR3 runs 16 residues. Germline V gene data show CDR1 as SGHRS and CDR2 as YFSETQ. The CDR3 protein is CASSPRLAGVADTQYF. The CDR3 region has the DNA TGCGCCAGCAGCCCGAGACTAGCGGGAGTGGCAGATACGCAGTATTTT.

The chain joins TRBV30 to TRBJ1-3, with a possible D match to TRBD1 (5 bases). The CDR3 extends over 15 amino acids. V lost 0 bases and J lost 4, with 13 bases in between. Germline CDR1 and CDR2: GTSNPN and SVGIG (reference sequence). The CDR3 DNA sequence: TGTGCCTGGAGTGTACTGGGCAGGGTCGGAAACACCATATATTTT. Encoded protein: CAWSVLGRVGNTIYF.

The V and J genes are TRBV19 and TRBJ2-7; D remains unclear. From germline, CDR1 is LNHDA and CDR2 SQIVND (reference sequence). This CDR3 is 14 amino acids long. V lost 5 bases and J 0 bases, leaving 11 bases between the germline ends. This CDR3 is CASSDSRVSYEQYF. CDR3 coding DNA: TGTGCCAGTAGTGACTCCCGGGTCTCCTACGAGCAGTACTTC. The full variable domain, its missing parts supplied by reference TRBV19 and TRBJ2-7, is DGGITQSPKYLFRKEGQNVTLSCEQNLNHDAMYWYRQDPGQGLRLIYYSQIVNDFQKGDIAEGYSVSREKKESFPLTVTSAQKNPTAFYLCASSDSRVSYEQYFGPGTRLTVT.

The rearrangement uses TRBV11-2 and TRBJ2-7; no reliable D call. CDR1 SGHAT and CDR2 FQNNGV come from the germline V gene. This CDR3 spans 13 amino acids. V lost 1 base, J lost 1 base, and 5 bases lay in between. The CDR3 reads CASSLGRSYEQYF. Written as DNA, the CDR3 is TGTGCCAGCAGCTTAGGGCGGTCCTACGAGCAGTACTTC.

DNA for the CDR3: TGTGCCAGCAGGAGGAGCGCCTCGAACCTCTATGGCTACACCTTC. Translation gives CASRRSASNLYGYTF. V and J are TRBV6-5 and TRBJ1-2, with D hard to call. Germline V gene lookup returns CDR1 MNHEY and CDR2 SVGAGI. This CDR3 is built from 15 residues. With 6 bases removed from V and 4 bases from J, the gap between germline ends came to 18 bases.